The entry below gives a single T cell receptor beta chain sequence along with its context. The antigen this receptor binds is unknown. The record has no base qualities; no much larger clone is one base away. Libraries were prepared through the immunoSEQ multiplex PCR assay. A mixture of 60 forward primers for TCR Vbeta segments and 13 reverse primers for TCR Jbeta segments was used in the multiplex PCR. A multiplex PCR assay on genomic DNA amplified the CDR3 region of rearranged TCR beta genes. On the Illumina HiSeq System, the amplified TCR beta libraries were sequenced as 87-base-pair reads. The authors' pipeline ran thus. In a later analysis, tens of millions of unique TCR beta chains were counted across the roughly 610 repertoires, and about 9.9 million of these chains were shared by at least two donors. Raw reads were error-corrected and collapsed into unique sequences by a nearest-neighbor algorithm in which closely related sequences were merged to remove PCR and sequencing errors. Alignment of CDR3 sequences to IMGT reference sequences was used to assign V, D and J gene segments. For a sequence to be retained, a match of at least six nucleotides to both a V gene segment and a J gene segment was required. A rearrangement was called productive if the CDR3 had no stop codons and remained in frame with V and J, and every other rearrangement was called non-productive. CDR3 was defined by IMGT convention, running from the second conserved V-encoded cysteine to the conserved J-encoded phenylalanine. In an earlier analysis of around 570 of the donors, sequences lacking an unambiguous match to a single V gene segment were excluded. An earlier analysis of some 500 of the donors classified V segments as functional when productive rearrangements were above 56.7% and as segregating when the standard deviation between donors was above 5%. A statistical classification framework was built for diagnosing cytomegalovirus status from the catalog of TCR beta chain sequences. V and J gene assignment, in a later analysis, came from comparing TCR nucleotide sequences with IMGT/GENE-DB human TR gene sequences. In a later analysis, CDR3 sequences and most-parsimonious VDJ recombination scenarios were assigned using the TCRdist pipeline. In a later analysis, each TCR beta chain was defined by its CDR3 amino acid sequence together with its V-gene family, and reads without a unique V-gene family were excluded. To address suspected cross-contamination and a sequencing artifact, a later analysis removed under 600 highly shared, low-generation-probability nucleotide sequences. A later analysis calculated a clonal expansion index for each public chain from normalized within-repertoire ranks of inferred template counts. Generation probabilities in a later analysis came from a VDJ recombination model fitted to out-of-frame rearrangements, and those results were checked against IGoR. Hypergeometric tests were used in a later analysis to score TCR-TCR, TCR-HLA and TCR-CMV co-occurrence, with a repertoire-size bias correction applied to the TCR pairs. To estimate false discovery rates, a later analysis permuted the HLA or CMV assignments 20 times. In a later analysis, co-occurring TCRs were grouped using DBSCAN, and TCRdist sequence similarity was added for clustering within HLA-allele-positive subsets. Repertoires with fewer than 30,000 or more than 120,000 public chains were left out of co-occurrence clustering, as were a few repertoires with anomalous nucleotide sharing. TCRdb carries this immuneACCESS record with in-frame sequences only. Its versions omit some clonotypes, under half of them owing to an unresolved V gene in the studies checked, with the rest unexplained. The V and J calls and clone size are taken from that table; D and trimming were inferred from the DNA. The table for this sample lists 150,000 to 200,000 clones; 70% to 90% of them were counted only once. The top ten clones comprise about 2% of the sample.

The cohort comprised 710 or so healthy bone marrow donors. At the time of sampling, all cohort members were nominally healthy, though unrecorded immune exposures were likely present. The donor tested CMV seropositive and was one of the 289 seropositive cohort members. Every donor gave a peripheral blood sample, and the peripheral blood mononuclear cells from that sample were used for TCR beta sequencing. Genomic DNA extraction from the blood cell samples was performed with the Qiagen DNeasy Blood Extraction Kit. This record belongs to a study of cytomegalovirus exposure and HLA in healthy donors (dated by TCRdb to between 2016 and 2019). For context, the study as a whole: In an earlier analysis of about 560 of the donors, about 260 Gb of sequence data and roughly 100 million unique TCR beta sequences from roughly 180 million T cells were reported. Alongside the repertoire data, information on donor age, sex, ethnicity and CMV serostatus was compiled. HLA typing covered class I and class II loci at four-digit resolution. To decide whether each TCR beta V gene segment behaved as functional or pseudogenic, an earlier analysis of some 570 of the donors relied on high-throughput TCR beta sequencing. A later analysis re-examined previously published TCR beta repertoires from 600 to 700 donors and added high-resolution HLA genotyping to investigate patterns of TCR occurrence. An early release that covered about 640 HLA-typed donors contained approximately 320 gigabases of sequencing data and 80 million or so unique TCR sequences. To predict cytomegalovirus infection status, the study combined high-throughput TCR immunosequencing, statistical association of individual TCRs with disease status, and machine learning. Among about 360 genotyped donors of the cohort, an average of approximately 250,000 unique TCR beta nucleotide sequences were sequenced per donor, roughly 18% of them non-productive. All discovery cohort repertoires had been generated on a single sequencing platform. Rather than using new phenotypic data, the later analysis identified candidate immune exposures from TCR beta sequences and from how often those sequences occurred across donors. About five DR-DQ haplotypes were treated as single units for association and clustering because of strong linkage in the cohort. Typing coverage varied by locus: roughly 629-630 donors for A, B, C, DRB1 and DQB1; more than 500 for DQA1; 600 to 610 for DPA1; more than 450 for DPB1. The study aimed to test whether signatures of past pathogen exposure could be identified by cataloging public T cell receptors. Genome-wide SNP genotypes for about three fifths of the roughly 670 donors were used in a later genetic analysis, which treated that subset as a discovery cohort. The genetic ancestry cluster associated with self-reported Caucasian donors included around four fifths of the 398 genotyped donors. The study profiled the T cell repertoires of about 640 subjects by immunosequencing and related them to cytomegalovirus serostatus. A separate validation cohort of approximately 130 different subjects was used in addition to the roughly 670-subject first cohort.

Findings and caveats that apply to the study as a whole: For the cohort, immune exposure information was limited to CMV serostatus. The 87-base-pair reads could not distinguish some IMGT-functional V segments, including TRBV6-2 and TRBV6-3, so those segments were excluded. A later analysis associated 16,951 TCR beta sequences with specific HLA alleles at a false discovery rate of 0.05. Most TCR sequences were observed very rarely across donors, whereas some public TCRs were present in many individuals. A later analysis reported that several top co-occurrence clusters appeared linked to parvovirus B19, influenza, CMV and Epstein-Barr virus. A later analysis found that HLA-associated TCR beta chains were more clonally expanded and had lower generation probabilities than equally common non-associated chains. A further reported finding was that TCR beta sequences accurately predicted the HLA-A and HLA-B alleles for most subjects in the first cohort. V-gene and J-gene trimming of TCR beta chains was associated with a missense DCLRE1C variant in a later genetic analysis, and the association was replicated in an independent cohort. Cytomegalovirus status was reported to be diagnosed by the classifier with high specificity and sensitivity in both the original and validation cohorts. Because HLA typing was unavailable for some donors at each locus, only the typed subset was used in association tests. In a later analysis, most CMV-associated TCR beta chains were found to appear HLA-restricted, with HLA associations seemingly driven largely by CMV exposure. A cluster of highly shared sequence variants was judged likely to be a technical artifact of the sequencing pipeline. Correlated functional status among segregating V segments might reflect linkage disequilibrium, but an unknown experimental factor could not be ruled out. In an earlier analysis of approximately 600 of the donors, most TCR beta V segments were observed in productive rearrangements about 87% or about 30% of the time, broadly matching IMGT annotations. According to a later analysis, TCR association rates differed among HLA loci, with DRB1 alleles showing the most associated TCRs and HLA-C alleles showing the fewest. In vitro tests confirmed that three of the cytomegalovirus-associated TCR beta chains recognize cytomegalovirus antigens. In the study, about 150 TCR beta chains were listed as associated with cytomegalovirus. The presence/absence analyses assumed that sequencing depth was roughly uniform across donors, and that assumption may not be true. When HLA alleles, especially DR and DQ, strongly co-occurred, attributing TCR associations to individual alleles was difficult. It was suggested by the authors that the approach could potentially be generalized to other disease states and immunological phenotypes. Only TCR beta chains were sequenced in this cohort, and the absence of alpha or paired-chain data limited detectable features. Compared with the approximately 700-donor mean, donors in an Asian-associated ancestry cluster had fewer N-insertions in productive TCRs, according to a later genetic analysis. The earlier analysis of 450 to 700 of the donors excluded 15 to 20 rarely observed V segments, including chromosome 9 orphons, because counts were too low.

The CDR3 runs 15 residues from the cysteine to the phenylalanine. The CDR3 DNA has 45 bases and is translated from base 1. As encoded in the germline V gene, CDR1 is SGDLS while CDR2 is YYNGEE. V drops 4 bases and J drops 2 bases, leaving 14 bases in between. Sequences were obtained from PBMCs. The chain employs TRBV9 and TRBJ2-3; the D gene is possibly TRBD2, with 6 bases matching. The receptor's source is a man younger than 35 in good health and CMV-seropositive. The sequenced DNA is TGTGCCAGCAGCACGAGCGGGCTATACACAGATACGCAGTATTTT. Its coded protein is CASSTSGLYTDTQYF.